This TCR beta chain was identified in a study of OX40 agonist ivuxolimab in advanced cancers. At the level of the study: The patients received agonistic anti-OX40 (CD134) antibody ivuxolimab. At just under 85% male, the cohort had a mean age of 60 years, ranging from about 20 to 90.

The junction had 8 bases not matched to a gene; V was cut back by 3 bases and J by 2 bases. Per germline, CDR1 SGDLS and CDR2 YYNGEE. The length of the CDR3 is 16 residues. Study findings and constraints: CD8+ T cells (on average) carried more expanded clones than CD4+ T cells.

The table came from immunoSEQ multiplex PCR; TCRdb's copy has only in-frame clones and leaves some out. Counted here are roughly 35,000 clones, around 80% occurring once; the ten biggest clones make up over 9.5%. Notes on this clone: The antigen is unknown.

The J gene is TRBJ1-2, the V gene TRBV9; 9 bases are shared with TRBD1. Sequenced material: CD4+ or CD8+ T cells sorted from blood, taken in a trial of the OX40 agonist ivuxolimab. The sequence was collected from an adult with an advanced solid tumor such as melanoma, head and neck, liver or kidney cancer. The CDR3 sequence is CASSGPGQGLNYGYTF. For the CDR3, the DNA is TGTGCCAGCAGCGGCCCGGGACAGGGCCTAAACTATGGCTACACCTTC.